Listed below are T cell receptor beta chains from one sample, sequenced in a study of blood T cell repertoires in COVID-19. Produced via immunoSEQ multiplex PCR; TCRdb's table is partial and in-frame only. The table records under 150,000 clones, about 91% of them present only once. Sequencing was performed on peripheral blood. The source is a human donor in a cohort sampled during active COVID-19. Both conserved end residues are part of each CDR3. The D gene is left open where the match is weak. Clone size is stated in some rows and not others, as once, few, many or a class when expanded.

>TRBV6-5|TRBD1|NA|TRBJ1-5
CASSSDRGNNQPQHF
TGTGCCAGCAGTTCCGACAGGGGAAACAATCAGCCCCAGCATTTT
>TRBV5-6|NA|NA|TRBJ2-5
CASRTTRGTGTQYF
TGTGCCAGCAGGACGACCAGGGGAACCGGGACCCAGTACTTC
>TRBV30|NA|NA|TRBJ2-7
CAWSGGQPRF
TGTGCCTGGAGCGGAGGTCAGCCGCGCTTC
>TRBV7-9|NA|NA|TRBJ2-1
CASNGFEGDSYNEQFF
TGTGCCAGCAATGGTTTTGAGGGGGACTCCTACAATGAGCAGTTCTTC
>TRBV6-2/TRBV6-3|TRBD1|NA|TRBJ1-2
CASSSLPGQGGYGYTF
TGTGCCAGCAGCAGCCTCCCGGGACAGGGAGGGTATGGCTACACCTTC
>TRBV3-1/TRBV3-2|NA|NA|TRBJ2-2
CASSQLRFDGELFF
TGTGCCAGCAGCCAACTACGTTTCGACGGGGAGCTGTTTTTT
>TRBV7-2|NA|NA|TRBJ1-1
CASSLASGAPNTEAFF
TGTGCCAGCAGCTTAGCGAGTGGGGCACCTAACACTGAAGCTTTCTTT
>TRBV6-4|NA|NA|TRBJ2-7
CASENEGHTTYEQYF
TGTGCCAGCGAGAACGAGGGACATACGACCTACGAGCAGTACTTC
>TRBV18|TRBD1|NA|TRBJ2-7
CASSSGQGRSSYHEQYF
TGTGCCAGCTCCTCGGGACAGGGCCGAAGCTCCTACCACGAGCAGTACTTC
>TRBV6-5|NA|NA|TRBJ1-2
CASSPTTQYYGYTF
TGTGCCAGCAGCCCAACAACACAGTACTATGGCTACACCTTC
>TRBV6-5|NA|NA|TRBJ1-1
CASSVQGTEAFF
TGTGCCAGCTCCGTACAGGGCACTGAAGCTTTCTTT
>TRBV27|NA|NA|TRBJ1-1
CASSLAGTNTEAFF
TGTGCCAGCAGCTTGGCAGGGACTAACACTGAAGCTTTCTTT
>TRBV29-1|TRBD2|few|TRBJ2-2
CSVSSGAAGELFF
TGCAGCGTCTCCAGCGGGGCTGCCGGGGAGCTGTTTTTT
>TRBV19|NA|NA|TRBJ2-3
CASSIESNTDTQYF
TGTGCCAGTAGTATAGAATCCAATACAGATACGCAGTATTTT
>TRBV4-3|NA|NA|TRBJ2-7
CASSPHQGNYEQYF
TGCGCCAGCAGCCCTCACCAGGGTAATTACGAGCAGTACTTC
>TRBV29-1|NA|NA|TRBJ1-1
CSVPDRYTEAFF
TGCAGCGTTCCAGACAGATACACTGAAGCTTTCTTT
>TRBV9|NA|NA|TRBJ1-2
CASSAEYGYTF
TGTGCCAGCAGCGCGGAGTATGGCTACACCTTC
>TRBV19|NA|NA|TRBJ2-7
CASSPGTHYEQYF
TGTGCCAGTAGTCCAGGGACTCACTACGAGCAGTACTTC
>TRBV6-2/TRBV6-3|NA|NA|TRBJ2-7
CASSPRDYEQYF
TGTGCCAGCAGCCCCAGGGACTACGAGCAGTACTTC
>TRBV6-5|NA|once|TRBJ1-4
CASSYLSRTNEKLFF
TGTGCCAGCAGTTACTTATCCCGGACTAATGAAAAACTGTTTTTT
>TRBV6-5|NA|NA|TRBJ1-1
CASSHAGKAFF
TGTGCCAGCAGTCACGCGGGTAAAGCTTTCTTT
>TRBV5-6|NA|NA|TRBJ1-6
CASSSTGRSPLHF
TGTGCCAGCAGCTCTACAGGGCGTTCACCCCTCCACTTT
>TRBV27|TRBD1|NA|TRBJ1-2
CASKGAYGYTF
TGTGCCAGCAAGGGGGCCTATGGCTACACCTTC
>TRBV5-1|NA|once|TRBJ2-7
CASSPGGPYEQYF
TGCGCCAGCAGCCCGGGTGGCCCTTACGAGCAGTACTTC
>TRBV7-9|NA|NA|TRBJ1-1
CASSSPGGGRAEAFF
TGTGCCAGCAGCTCTCCGGGTGGTGGGAGGGCTGAAGCTTTCTTT
>TRBV6-5|NA|NA|TRBJ1-3
CASSYIPLSGNTIYF
TGTGCCAGCAGTTACATTCCCCTCTCTGGAAACACCATATATTTT
>TRBV6-6|TRBD1|NA|TRBJ2-7
CASSSRDRGHYEQYF
TGTGCCAGCAGTTCCAGGGACAGGGGACACTACGAGCAGTACTTC
>TRBV4-1|TRBD1|NA|TRBJ1-1
CASSPTGERGAFF
TGCGCCAGCAGCCCAACAGGGGAAAGAGGAGCTTTCTTT
>TRBV19|NA|NA|TRBJ2-7
CASSIGTIYEQYF
TGTGCCAGTAGTATCGGTACTATCTACGAGCAGTACTTC
>TRBV7-6|TRBD2|NA|TRBJ2-7
CASSIREAVSYEQYF
TGTGCCAGCAGTATCCGGGAGGCTGTTAGCTACGAGCAGTACTTC
>TRBV24-1|NA|NA|TRBJ2-2
CATSTGNTGELFF
TGTGCCACCAGTACAGGAAACACCGGGGAGCTGTTTTTT
>TRBV4-2|NA|NA|TRBJ1-5
CASSHAGGNQPQHF
TGTGCCAGCAGCCATGCGGGGGGGAATCAGCCCCAGCATTTT
>TRBV7-9|NA|NA|TRBJ1-2
CASSLQGGYTF
TGTGCCAGCAGCTTACAGGGTGGCTACACCTTC
>TRBV19|NA|NA|TRBJ2-2
CASSMTFNTGELFF
TGTGCCAGTAGTATGACTTTCAACACCGGGGAGCTGTTTTTT
>TRBV7-3|NA|NA|TRBJ1-2
CASSLAGNYGYTF
TGTGCCAGCAGCTTAGCAGGAAACTATGGCTACACCTTC
>TRBV6-2/TRBV6-3|TRBD2|NA|TRBJ2-3
CASSRPGRVLSTDTQYF
TGTGCCAGCAGCAGACCAGGGAGGGTCCTTAGCACAGATACGCAGTATTTT
>TRBV30|NA|NA|TRBJ1-4
CAWAAGASNEKLFF
TGTGCCTGGGCAGCGGGGGCGTCTAATGAAAAACTGTTTTTT
>TRBV5-1|TRBD1|NA|TRBJ1-1
CASSLGTGYDTEAFF
TGCGCCAGCAGCTTGGGGACAGGGTATGACACTGAAGCTTTCTTT
>TRBV7-3|TRBD2|NA|TRBJ2-7
CASSWTSGYEQYF
TGTGCCAGCAGTTGGACTAGCGGCTACGAGCAGTACTTC
>TRBV5-4|TRBD1|few|TRBJ2-2
CASSLGQGAGTGELFF
TGTGCCAGCAGCTTGGGTCAGGGGGCAGGCACCGGGGAGCTGTTTTTT
>TRBV7-9|NA|NA|TRBJ2-7
CASSFNSVEQYF
TGTGCCAGCAGCTTCAACTCGGTGGAGCAGTACTTC
>TRBV7-3|NA|few|TRBJ1-6
CASSLKGGGHSPLHF
TGTGCCAGCAGCTTAAAAGGGGGGGGACATTCACCCCTCCACTTT
>TRBV29-1|NA|NA|TRBJ1-1
CSVPSAGGRNTEAFF
TGCAGCGTTCCCTCTGCGGGGGGGCGGAACACTGAAGCTTTCTTT
>TRBV18|TRBD2|NA|TRBJ2-7
CASSPPASGGYEQYF
TGTGCCAGCTCACCACCGGCTAGCGGGGGTTACGAGCAGTACTTC
>TRBV5-6|TRBD2|NA|TRBJ2-5
CASSLISGGQETQYF
TGTGCCAGCAGTCTAATAAGCGGGGGACAAGAGACCCAGTACTTC
>TRBV7-3|TRBD1|once|TRBJ2-6
CASSPQGNAGANVLTF
TGTGCCAGCAGCCCACAGGGGAACGCTGGGGCCAACGTCCTGACTTTC
>TRBV30|TRBD1|once|TRBJ1-2
CAWSAFGQGIRQYGYTF
TGTGCCTGGAGTGCCTTCGGACAGGGAATAAGACAATATGGCTACACCTTC
>TRBV7-8|NA|NA|TRBJ2-7
CASSPAYEQYF
TGTGCCAGCAGCCCGGCCTACGAGCAGTACTTC
>TRBV6-1|TRBD1|few|TRBJ2-7
CASSEGDSSYEQYF
TGTGCCAGCAGTGAAGGGGACAGCTCCTACGAGCAGTACTTC
>TRBV14|NA|NA|TRBJ1-1
CAVSRTAGTEAFF
TGTGCCGTAAGTCGAACTGCCGGCACTGAAGCTTTCTTT
>TRBV5-5|NA|once|TRBJ2-2
CASSSPPGTPGELFF
TGTGCCAGCAGCTCCCCCCCGGGGACACCCGGGGAGCTGTTTTTT
>TRBV5-5|TRBD2|NA|TRBJ2-5
CASSLGLAGGRIWETQYF
TGTGCCAGCAGCTTGGGATTAGCGGGGGGGCGAATTTGGGAGACCCAGTACTTC
>TRBV18|TRBD1|NA|TRBJ1-6
CASSPRQGNSPLHF
TGTGCCAGCTCACCCCGACAGGGGAATTCACCCCTCCACTTT
>TRBV5-1|NA|NA|TRBJ2-7
CASSLARECSEQYF
TGCGCCAGCAGCTTGGCCAGGGAATGTAGTGAGCAGTACTTC
>TRBV5-1|NA|NA|TRBJ1-2
CASSLAGNGYTF
TGCGCCAGCAGCTTGGCAGGTAATGGCTACACCTTC
>TRBV5-1|TRBD2|NA|TRBJ2-5
CATRRGVQETQYF
TGCGCCACCCGGCGGGGGGTTCAAGAGACCCAGTACTTC
>TRBV5-1|TRBD1|NA|TRBJ2-1
CATKTGTGRHEQFF
TGCGCCACCAAGACCGGGACAGGGAGGCATGAGCAGTTCTTC